This T cell receptor (beta chain) appears in the sequencing data of a study of blood T cells in healthy people across ages. Study details: When template switching was applied, about one barcoded beta molecule was captured per two T cells.

Regarding this clonotype: The antigen remains unidentified.

The CDR3 has 16 residues. V lost 5 bases and J lost 0, with 14 bases in between. Germline loops: CDR1 SEHNR, CDR2 FQNEAQ (reference sequence). Together with a sample-barcoded 5' primer, a J-beta primer mix was included in a second PCR lasting about 7 to 12 cycles. Using its own MiXCR run on the 5' RACE reads, TCRdb lists one record per CDR3 protein. The sample includes about 780,000 distinct CDR3 sequences, less than 80% of them seen just once. The study, taken as a whole, reports: The study could not conclusively compare naive and antigen-experienced cells, given its unsorted PBMCs.

All donors came from Russia, were Caucasian and healthy, and spanned ages 6 to 90. Total RNA amounts of at least 5.5 micrograms were extracted per sample. The sequencing sample was made of blood. This rearrangement joins TRBV7-9 to TRBJ2-1; the D gene is possibly TRBD1 (5 bases). This clonotype was obtained from a man aged 30-40 years in good health. The CDR3 loop is CASSRQGVSSYNEQFF. In DNA form, the CDR3 reads TGTGCCAGCAGCCGACAAGGGGTAAGCTCCTACAATGAGCAGTTCTTC.